One sample yielded the 26 T cell receptor beta chains listed below, sequenced in a study of human T cells and chemical hapten exposure. TCRdb independently ran MiXCR on the RACE reads; one entry per CDR3 protein. The sample includes 180,000 or so distinct CDR3 sequences, about 14% of them seen just once. The time point denotes: patch test 1, 2 weeks after DPC sensitization. The treatment is: therapeutic diphenylcyclopropenone sensitization with weekly scalp DPC. The source material was whole blood, sampled in connection with sensitization to the hapten diphenylcyclopropenone (DPC). The source is a woman in her twenties or thirties with alopecia areata. Some clones in this sample may be carry-over from other donors' samples.

The CDR3 region has the DNA TGTGCCCGCTCCAGCGGGACTAGCGGGAGTATGCTCCACAATGAGCAGTTCTTC. This sequence encodes CARSSGTSGSMLHNEQFF. This chain connects TRBV30 to TRBJ2-1; TRBD2 aligns across 14 bases. Germline V gene lookup returns CDR1 GTSNPN and CDR2 SVGIG (reference sequence). V lost 8 bases and J lost 5; bases outside the gene matches: 17. The CDR3 extends over 18 amino acids.

The chain employs TRBV5-4 and TRBJ2-3; 7 nucleotides agree with TRBD2. Germline V gene lookup returns CDR1 SGHNT and CDR2 YYREEE (reference sequence). This CDR3 has 18 amino acids. V shed 0 bases and J 0 bases; nucleotides not matched to a gene: 10. CDR3 loop: CASSLARASGSSTDTQYF. The CDR3 region has the DNA TGTGCCAGCAGCTTGGCCCGGGCTAGCGGATCTAGCACAGATACGCAGTATTTT.

The V and J genes are TRBV18 and TRBJ2-3; D is unresolved. The CDR3 has 14 amino acids. Germline V lookup: CDR1 KGHSH, CDR2 LQKENI. The ends were cut back, 2 bases at V and 6 bases at J, with 12 bases in the middle. The DNA for the CDR3 is TGTGCCAGCTCACCAATGGGAATCCTCGATACGCAGTATTTT. This codes for CASSPMGILDTQYF.

This clonotype was seen only a few times. Mismatch with germline at one junction end may stem from a read error. J is TRBJ2-5 and V is TRBV6-2 or TRBV6-3; the D call may be TRBD1 or TRBD2 (5 bases each). Germline V gives CDR1 MNHEY, CDR2 SVGEGT. CDR3 length equals 12 residues. As DNA, the CDR3 is TGTGCCAGCAGTTACTCGAGAGGGGCGGCGGACTTC. Encoded protein: CASSYSRGAADF.

V usage is TRBV5-1 and J usage is TRBJ1-6; TRBD1 is a possible D gene (6 bases). The CDR3 covers 15 residues. V was cut by 0 bases and J by 6 bases, with 10 bases left in between. From germline, CDR1 is SGHRS and CDR2 YFSETQ. The CDR3 DNA reads TGCGCCAGCAGCTTGGTGGCAGGGGCTAATTCACCCCTCCACTTT. Protein sequence: CASSLVAGANSPLHF. Combining the CDR3 with reference TRBV5-1 and TRBJ1-6 gives the whole variable domain KAGVTQTPRYLIKTRGQQVTLSCSPISGHRSVSWYQQTPGQGLQFLFEYFSETQRNKGNFPGRFSGRQFSNSRSEMNVSTLELGDSALYLCASSLVAGANSPLHFGNGTRLTVT.

This chain uses TRBV7-9 with TRBJ1-3; 10 nucleotides match TRBD1. Germline values: CDR1 SEHNR, CDR2 FQNEAQ (reference sequence). The CDR3 consists of 16 residues. V dropped 5 bases and J dropped 0; count of bases not matched to a gene: 4. CDR3 protein: CASSPRDRGSGNTIYF. The CDR3 nucleotides read TGTGCCAGCAGCCCGCGGGACAGGGGCTCTGGAAACACCATATATTTT.

This chain links TRBV5-4 with TRBJ2-1, with D unclear. CDR1 and CDR2 from the germline V gene are SGHNT and YYREEE (reference sequence). V was trimmed by 0 bases and J by 8 bases, leaving 12 bases between them. This CDR3 comprises 14 residues. Here the CDR3 DNA reads TGTGCCAGCAGCTTGGTCTTGGGCGAGGATGAGCAGTTCTTC. It yields the protein CASSLVLGEDEQFF.

This clonotype was counted only a few times. The chain joins TRBV9 to TRBJ2-2; D unresolved. The CDR3 runs 13 residues. The germline gives CDR1 SGDLS, CDR2 YYNGEE. Trimming removed 0 bases from V and 4 bases from J, with 4 bases in between. CDR3 bases: TGTGCCAGCAGCGTAGGTAGCACCGGGGAGCTGTTTTTT. Protein: CASSVGSTGELFF.

V is TRBV30 and J is TRBJ2-5; a weak D match, TRBD2 (5 bases). V lost 5 bases to trimming and J lost 3 bases, with 10 bases between them. This CDR3 contains 12 residues. CDR1 and CDR2 (germline): GTSNPN, SVGIG (reference sequence). CDR3 bases: TGTGCCTGGGGTATGAGGGAAGAGACCCAGTACTTC. Protein sequence: CAWGMREETQYF. The variable domain in full, with the rest retrieved from reference TRBV30 and TRBJ2-5, is SQTIHQWPATLVQPVGSPLSLECTVEGTSNPNLYWYRQAAGRGLQLLFYSVGIGQISSEVPQNLSASRPQDRQFILSSKKLLLSDSGFYLCAWGMREETQYFGPGTRLLVL.

The chain recombines TRBV5-8 with TRBJ2-3; perhaps TRBD2 as D (6 bases). Germline V gene data show CDR1 as SGHTS and CDR2 as YDEGEE. CDR3 length: 16 residues. With 4 bases removed from V and 2 bases from J, the gap between germline ends came to 17 bases. CDR3 residues: CASSMWGSGFTDTQYF. The CDR3 nucleotides read TGTGCCAGCAGCATGTGGGGTAGCGGCTTCACAGATACGCAGTATTTT. Variable domain in full (rest from reference TRBV5-8 and TRBJ2-3): EAGVTQSPTHLIKTRGQQATLRCSPISGHTSVYWYQQALGLGLQFLLWYDEGEERNRGNFPPRFSGRQFPNYSSELNVNALELEDSALYLCASSMWGSGFTDTQYFGPGTRLTVL.

The gene calls are TRBV28 and TRBJ2-3; D may match TRBD1 or TRBD2 (6 bases each). The CDR3 totals 12 residues. Germline CDR1 and CDR2: MDHEN and SYDVKM. The V end lost 9 bases, the J end lost 3 bases, and 10 bases lay between the germline ends. The DNA of the CDR3 is TGTGCCAGTCTAGGGGGGACAGATACGCAGTATTTT. Amino acids: CASLGGTDTQYF.

As to this clonotype: The junction shows a germline mismatch at one end, possibly a read error. The V and J genes are TRBV28 and TRBJ2-1, with 9 positions matching TRBD1. The CDR3 spans 15 residues. Germline CDR1 and CDR2: MDHEN and SYDVKM. The CDR3 DNA is TGTGCCAGCAGTTCGCCGGACAGGGGAACGGAGGAGCTGTTCTTC. Translated, it gives CASSSPDRGTEELFF.

The rearrangement links TRBV3-1 to TRBJ2-3; D is possibly TRBD2 (7 bases). CDR3 size: 17 residues. Germline CDR1 LGHDT, CDR2 YNNKEL (reference sequence). V lost 4 bases to trimming and J lost 1 base, with 18 bases between them. This CDR3 reads CASSPAGAGVGTDTQYF. The CDR3 nucleotides are TGTGCCAGCAGCCCCGCGGGGGCGGGGGTAGGCACAGATACGCAGTATTTT.

The chain employs TRBV29-1 and TRBJ2-1, with 7 bases fitting TRBD1. CDR3 length equals 13 residues. CDR1 SQVTM and CDR2 ANQGSEA come from the germline V gene. J was trimmed by 3 bases and V by 4 bases; bases with no gene match: 3. For the CDR3, the DNA is TGCAGCGTTGGTGGGACAGACTACAATGAGCAGTTCTTC. This translates into CSVGGTDYNEQFF.

The chain employs TRBV19 and TRBJ2-4; TRBD2 aligns across 7 bases. Unmatched junction bases numbered 7, after V lost 3 bases and J lost 5 bases. There are 15 residues in the CDR3. The germline V gene encodes CDR1 LNHDA and CDR2 SQIVND (reference sequence). CDR3 loop: CASSIQTSVENIQYF. The CDR3 nucleotides read TGTGCCAGTAGTATCCAAACTAGCGTAGAAAACATTCAGTACTTC.

V gene TRBV20-1 combines with J gene TRBJ2-7, with 10 nucleotides matching TRBD1. After removal of 5 bases from V and 6 bases from J, the junction contained 13 bases not matched to a gene. CDR3 size: 15 residues. Looked up from germline, CDR1 is DFQATT and CDR2 is SNEGSKA (reference sequence). Here the CDR3 DNA reads TGCAGTGCTGGCCGGGACAGGGGCTGGTACGCCGAGCAGTACTTC. Translated, it gives CSAGRDRGWYAEQYF.

This clonotype was found a few times. V gene TRBV6-6 combines with J gene TRBJ2-5; possibly TRBD1 or TRBD2 for D (5 bases each). CDR3 size: 14 residues. The germline V gene has CDR1 MNHNY and CDR2 SVGAGI (reference sequence). V gave up 2 bases and J gave up 1 base, with 8 bases separating them. This CDR3 reads CASSYGGAQETQYF. As DNA, the CDR3 is TGTGCCAGCAGTTACGGGGGAGCCCAAGAGACCCAGTACTTC.

The table lists this clonotype with a few counts. The CDR3 loop is CASSLRGGNIQYF. For the CDR3, the DNA is TGTGCCAGCAGTTTAAGGGGGGGAAACATTCAGTACTTC. The chain has TRBV28 and TRBJ2-4; tentative D call: TRBD2 (7 bases). The CDR3 spans 13 residues. Germline CDR1 and CDR2: MDHEN and SYDVKM. The V end was cut by 2 bases, the J end by 6 bases, with 8 bases between.

V is TRBV29-1 and J is TRBJ2-7; D gene unclear. Germline V gene lookup returns CDR1 SQVTM and CDR2 ANQGSEA. Trimming left V 1 base short and J 4 bases short, with 8 bases between. The CDR3 is made up of 12 amino acids. The CDR3 protein is CSVEGKEYEQYF. CDR3 DNA sequence: TGCAGCGTTGAAGGAAAGGAGTACGAGCAGTACTTC.

This clonotype was found a few times. The chain recombines TRBV7-2 with TRBJ2-2; 10 nucleotides match TRBD2. Germline V gene lookup returns CDR1 SGHTA and CDR2 FQGNSA. With 2 bases clipped from V and 6 bases from J, the junction kept 12 bases outside the gene matches. This CDR3 is built from 18 residues. The CDR3, as DNA: TGTGCCAGCAGCTTACTCAACCTAGCGGGAGTTGCCCCCGGGGAGCTGTTTTTT. Amino acids: CASSLLNLAGVAPGELFF. The full variable domain, with the rest looked up from reference TRBV7-2 and TRBJ2-2, is GAGVSQSPSNKVTEKGKDVELRCDPISGHTALYWYRQSLGQGLEFLIYFQGNSAPDKSGLPSDRFSAERTGGSVSTLTIQRTQQEDSAVYLCASSLLNLAGVAPGELFFGEGSRLTVL.

The chain couples TRBV11-2 to TRBJ2-2; 10 nucleotides line up with TRBD1. V lost 6 bases and J lost 5; bases outside the gene matches: 6. Germline V gene sequence: CDR1 SGHAT, CDR2 FQNNGV. CDR3 length: 15 residues. The DNA of the CDR3 is TGTGCCAGCAGTCGACAGGGGGCTAGGACCGGGGAGCTGTTTTTT. Translated, it gives CASSRQGARTGELFF.

This clonotype was picked up many times. The gene calls are TRBV20-1 and TRBJ1-2, with TRBD1 matching over 10 bases. CDR1 is DFQATT, CDR2 SNEGSKA, per germline (reference sequence). The junction had 4 bases not matched to a gene; V was cut back by 4 bases and J by 2 bases. The CDR3 extends over 14 amino acids. CDR3 sequence: CSATTGGGNYGYTF. DNA of the CDR3: TGCAGTGCTACGACAGGGGGCGGGAACTATGGCTACACCTTC.

The rearrangement links TRBV20-1 to TRBJ2-5; 13 bases are shared with TRBD2. Germline-derived CDR1 and CDR2 are DFQATT and SNEGSKA (reference sequence). The V segment lost 6 bases and the J segment 5 bases; nucleotides outside the gene matches: 12. The CDR3 consists of 16 residues. This CDR3 reads CSADPSLAGGIETQYF. The CDR3 DNA is TGCAGTGCCGATCCCTCACTAGCGGGGGGGATTGAGACCCAGTACTTC.

The V call is TRBV27, the J call TRBJ1-1; perhaps TRBD1 as D (5 bases). V lost 3 bases, J lost 2 bases, and 13 bases lay in between. Germline loops: CDR1 MNHEY, CDR2 SMNVEV (reference sequence). This CDR3 is 15 amino acids long. CDR3 residues: CASSFGTGINTEAFF. CDR3 bases: TGTGCCAGCAGTTTTGGGACGGGGATAAACACTGAAGCTTTCTTT.

This clonotype came up a few times. This rearrangement joins TRBV20-1 to TRBJ1-1, with D unresolved. The CDR3 runs 16 residues. Germline V CDR1 and CDR2: DFQATT, SNEGSKA (reference sequence). V lost 1 base and J 1 base, leaving 16 bases between the germline ends. The CDR3 reads CSARGPGLGGNTEAFF. The CDR3 DNA is TGCAGTGCTAGAGGACCTGGGCTCGGAGGGAACACTGAAGCTTTCTTT.

As DNA, the CDR3 is TGTGCTAGTGGTTCCCCCGGGGTTTCCTACGAGCAGTACTTC. This encodes CASGSPGVSYEQYF. The chain employs TRBV12-5 and TRBJ2-7; tentatively, D is TRBD2 (5 bases). Trimming took off 4 bases at V and 1 base at J, with 11 bases between the two ends. This CDR3 spans 14 amino acids. Germline V gene lookup returns CDR1 LGHNT and CDR2 FRNRAP.